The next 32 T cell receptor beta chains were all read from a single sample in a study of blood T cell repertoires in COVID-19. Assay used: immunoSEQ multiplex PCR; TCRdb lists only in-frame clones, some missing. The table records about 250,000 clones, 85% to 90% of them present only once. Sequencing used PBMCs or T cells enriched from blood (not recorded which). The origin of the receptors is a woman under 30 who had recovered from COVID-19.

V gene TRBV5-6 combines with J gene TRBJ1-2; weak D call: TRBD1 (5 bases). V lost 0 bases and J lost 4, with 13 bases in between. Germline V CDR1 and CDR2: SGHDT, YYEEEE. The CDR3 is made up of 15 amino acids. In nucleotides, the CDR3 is TGTGCCAGCAGCTTGGCAGGGTTTGGAATCTATGGCTACACCTTC. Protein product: CASSLAGFGIYGYTF.

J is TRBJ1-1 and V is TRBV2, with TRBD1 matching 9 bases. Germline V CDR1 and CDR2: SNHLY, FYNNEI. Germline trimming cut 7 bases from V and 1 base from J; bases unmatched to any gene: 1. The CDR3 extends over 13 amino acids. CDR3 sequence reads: CASKDRGNTEAFF. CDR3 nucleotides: TGTGCCAGCAAGGACAGGGGGAACACTGAAGCTTTCTTT. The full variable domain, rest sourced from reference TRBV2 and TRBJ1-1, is EPEVTQTPSHQVTQMGQEVILRCVPISNHLYFYWYRQILGQKVEFLVSFYNNEISEKSEIFDDQFSVERPDGSNFTLKIRSTKLEDSAMYFCASKDRGNTEAFFGQGTRLTVV.

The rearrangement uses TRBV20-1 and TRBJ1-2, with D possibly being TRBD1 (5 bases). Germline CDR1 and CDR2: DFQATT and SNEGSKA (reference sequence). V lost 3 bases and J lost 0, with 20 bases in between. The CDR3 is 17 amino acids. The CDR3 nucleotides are TGCAGTGCTAGTCACAATGGGTTAGGGGCCCCTAACTATGGCTACACCTTC. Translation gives CSASHNGLGAPNYGYTF.

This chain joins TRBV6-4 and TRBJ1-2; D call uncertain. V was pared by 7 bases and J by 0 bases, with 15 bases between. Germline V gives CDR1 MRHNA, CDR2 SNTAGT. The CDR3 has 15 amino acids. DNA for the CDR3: TGTGCCAGCAAACCTAGCGGAGGAACTAACTATGGCTACACCTTC. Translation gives CASKPSGGTNYGYTF.

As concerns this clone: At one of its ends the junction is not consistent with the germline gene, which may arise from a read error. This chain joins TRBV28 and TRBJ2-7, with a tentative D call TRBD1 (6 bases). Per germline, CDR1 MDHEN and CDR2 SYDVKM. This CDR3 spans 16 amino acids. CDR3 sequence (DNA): TGTGCCACCAGTTTAGGAACAGGGCGATCTTCCTACGAGCAGTACTTC. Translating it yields CATSLGTGRSSYEQYF.

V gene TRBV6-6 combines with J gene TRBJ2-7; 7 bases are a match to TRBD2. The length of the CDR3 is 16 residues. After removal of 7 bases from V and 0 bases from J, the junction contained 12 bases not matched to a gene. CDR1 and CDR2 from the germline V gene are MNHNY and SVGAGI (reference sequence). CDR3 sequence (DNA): TGTGCCAGCACGACCTATGCGGGGGTAACCTCCTACGAGCAGTACTTC. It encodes CASTTYAGVTSYEQYF.

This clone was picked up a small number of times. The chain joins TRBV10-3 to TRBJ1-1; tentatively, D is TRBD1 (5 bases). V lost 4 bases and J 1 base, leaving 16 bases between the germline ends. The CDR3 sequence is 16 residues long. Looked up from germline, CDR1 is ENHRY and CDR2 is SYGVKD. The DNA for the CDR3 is TGTGCCATCAGTGGCTACAGGCGTCTAACGAACACTGAAGCTTTCTTT. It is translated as CAISGYRRLTNTEAFF.

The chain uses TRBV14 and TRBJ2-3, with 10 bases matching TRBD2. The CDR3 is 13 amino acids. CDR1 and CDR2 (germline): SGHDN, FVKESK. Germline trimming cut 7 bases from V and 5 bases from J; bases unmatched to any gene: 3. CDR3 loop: CASKVAGGDTQYF. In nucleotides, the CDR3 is TGTGCCAGCAAAGTAGCGGGGGGAGATACGCAGTATTTT. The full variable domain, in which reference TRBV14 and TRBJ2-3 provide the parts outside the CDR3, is EAGVTQFPSHSVIEKGQTVTLRCDPISGHDNLYWYRRVMGKEIKFLLHFVKESKQDESGMPNNRFLAERTGGTYSTLKVQPAELEDSGVYFCASKVAGGDTQYFGPGTRLTVL.

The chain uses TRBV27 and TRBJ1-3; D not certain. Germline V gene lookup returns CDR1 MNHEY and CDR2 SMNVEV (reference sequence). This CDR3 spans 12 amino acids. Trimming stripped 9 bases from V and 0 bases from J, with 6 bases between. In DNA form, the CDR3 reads TGTGCCAGACGGGTCTCTGGAAACACCATATATTTT. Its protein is CARRVSGNTIYF.

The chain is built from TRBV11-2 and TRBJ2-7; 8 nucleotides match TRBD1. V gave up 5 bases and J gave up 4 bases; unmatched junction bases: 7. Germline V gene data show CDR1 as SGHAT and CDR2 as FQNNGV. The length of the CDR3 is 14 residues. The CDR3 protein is CASSQGTGHYEQYF. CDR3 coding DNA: TGTGCCAGCAGCCAGGGGACAGGTCATTACGAGCAGTACTTC.

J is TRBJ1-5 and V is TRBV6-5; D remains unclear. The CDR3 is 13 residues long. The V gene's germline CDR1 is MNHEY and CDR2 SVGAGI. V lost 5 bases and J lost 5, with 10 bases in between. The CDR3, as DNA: TGTGCCAGCAGTCCTAGAAGCGATCAGCCCCAGCATTTT. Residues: CASSPRSDQPQHF.

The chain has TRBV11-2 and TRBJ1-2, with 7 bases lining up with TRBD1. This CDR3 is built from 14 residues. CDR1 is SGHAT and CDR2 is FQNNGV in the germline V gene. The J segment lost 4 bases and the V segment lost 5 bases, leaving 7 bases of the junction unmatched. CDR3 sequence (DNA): TGTGCCAGCAGCCCTGAGACAGGGTCCTATGGCTACACCTTC. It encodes CASSPETGSYGYTF.

The CDR3 nucleotides are TGTGCCAGCAGCATTGACAGGACTAACTATGGCTACACCTTC. Translation gives CASSIDRTNYGYTF. The chain uses TRBV6-4 and TRBJ1-2; TRBD1 might be the D (6 bases). The CDR3 extends over 14 amino acids. Germline assignment: CDR1 MRHNA and CDR2 SNTAGT. The V gene lost 6 bases and the J gene lost 0 bases, with 11 bases spanning the gap.

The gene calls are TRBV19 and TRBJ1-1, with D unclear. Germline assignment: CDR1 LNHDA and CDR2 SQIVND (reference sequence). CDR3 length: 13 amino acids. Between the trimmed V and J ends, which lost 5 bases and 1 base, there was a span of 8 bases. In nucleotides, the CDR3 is TGTGCCAGTAGTTTCCACACGAACACTGAAGCTTTCTTT. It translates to CASSFHTNTEAFF.

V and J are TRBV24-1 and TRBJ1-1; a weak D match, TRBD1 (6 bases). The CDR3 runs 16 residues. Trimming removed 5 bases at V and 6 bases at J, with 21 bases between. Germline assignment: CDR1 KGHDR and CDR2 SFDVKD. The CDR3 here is CATSGPGRGGGSEAFF. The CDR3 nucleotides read TGTGCCACCAGTGGGCCGGGGAGAGGGGGTGGCTCTGAAGCTTTCTTT.

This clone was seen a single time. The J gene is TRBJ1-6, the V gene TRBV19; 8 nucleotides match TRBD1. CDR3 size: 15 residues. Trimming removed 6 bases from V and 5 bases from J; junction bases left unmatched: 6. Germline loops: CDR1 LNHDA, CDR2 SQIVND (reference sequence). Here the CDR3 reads CASSRGTGDNSPLHF. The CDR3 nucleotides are TGTGCCAGTAGCCGCGGGACAGGCGATAATTCACCCCTCCACTTT.

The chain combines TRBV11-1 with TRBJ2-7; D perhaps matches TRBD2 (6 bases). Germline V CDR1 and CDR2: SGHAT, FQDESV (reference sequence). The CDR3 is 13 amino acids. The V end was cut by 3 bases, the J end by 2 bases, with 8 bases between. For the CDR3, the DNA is TGTGCCAGCAGCTTCGGGGGAACCTACGAGCAGTACTTC. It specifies CASSFGGTYEQYF.

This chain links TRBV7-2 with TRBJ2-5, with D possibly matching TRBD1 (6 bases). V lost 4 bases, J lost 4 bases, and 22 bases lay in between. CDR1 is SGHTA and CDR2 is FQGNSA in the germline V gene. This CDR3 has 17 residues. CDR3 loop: CASSSHLGDTMRETQYF. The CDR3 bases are TGTGCCAGCAGCTCCCATCTTGGGGACACGATGCGAGAGACCCAGTACTTC.

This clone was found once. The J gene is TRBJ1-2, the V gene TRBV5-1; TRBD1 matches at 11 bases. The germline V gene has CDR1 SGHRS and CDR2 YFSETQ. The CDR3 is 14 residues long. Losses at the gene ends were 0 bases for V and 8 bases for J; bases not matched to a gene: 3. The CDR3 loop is CASSLGDRGSGYTF. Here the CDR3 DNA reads TGCGCCAGCAGCTTGGGGGACAGGGGGAGCGGCTACACCTTC.

The DNA of the CDR3 is TGCGCCAGCAGCCGAGACAGGGGAGACTACGAGCAGTACTTC. This codes for CASSRDRGDYEQYF. This sequence joins TRBV5-1 and TRBJ2-7; 8 bases fit TRBD1. CDR3 length: 14 amino acids. The germline gives CDR1 SGHRS, CDR2 YFSETQ. J gave up 3 bases and V 4 bases, and 6 bases lay outside the gene matches.

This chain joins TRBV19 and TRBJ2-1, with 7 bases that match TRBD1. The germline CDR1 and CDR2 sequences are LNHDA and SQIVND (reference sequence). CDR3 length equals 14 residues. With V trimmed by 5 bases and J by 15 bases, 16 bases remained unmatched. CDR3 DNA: TGTGCCAGTAGTTTTCCGGGACAGAACCCTCCCGGGTTCTTC. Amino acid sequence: CASSFPGQNPPGFF.

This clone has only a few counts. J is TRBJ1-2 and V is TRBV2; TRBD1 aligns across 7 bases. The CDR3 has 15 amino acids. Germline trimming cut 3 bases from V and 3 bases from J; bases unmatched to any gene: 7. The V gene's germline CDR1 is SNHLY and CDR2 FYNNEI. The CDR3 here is CASSDGTANHYGYTF. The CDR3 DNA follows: TGTGCCAGCAGTGATGGGACAGCCAACCACTATGGCTACACCTTC.

The CDR3 loop is CASSHDRDTYGYTF. The DNA for the CDR3 is TGTGCCAGCTCCCACGACAGGGATACCTATGGCTACACCTTC. The chain combines TRBV18 with TRBJ1-2; the match to TRBD1 covers 7 bases. With V trimmed by 6 bases and J by 4 bases, 8 bases remained unmatched. The length of the CDR3 is 14 residues. Germline loops: CDR1 KGHSH, CDR2 LQKENI.

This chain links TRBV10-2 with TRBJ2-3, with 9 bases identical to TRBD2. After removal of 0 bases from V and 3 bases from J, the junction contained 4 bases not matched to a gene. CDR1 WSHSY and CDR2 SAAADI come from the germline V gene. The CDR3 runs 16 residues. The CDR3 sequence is CASSESLAGPTDTQYF. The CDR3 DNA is TGCGCCAGCAGTGAGTCCCTAGCGGGGCCTACAGATACGCAGTATTTT.

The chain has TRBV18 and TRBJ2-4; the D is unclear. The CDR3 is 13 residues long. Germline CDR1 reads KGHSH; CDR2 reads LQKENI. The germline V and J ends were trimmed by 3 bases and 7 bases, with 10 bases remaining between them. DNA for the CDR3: TGTGCCAGCTCACCTGTGGGCGCGAACATTCAGTACTTC. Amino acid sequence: CASSPVGANIQYF.

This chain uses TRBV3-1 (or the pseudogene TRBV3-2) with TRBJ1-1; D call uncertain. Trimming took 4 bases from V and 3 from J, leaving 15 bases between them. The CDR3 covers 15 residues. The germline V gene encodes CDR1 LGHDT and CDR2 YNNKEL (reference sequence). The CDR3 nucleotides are TGTGCCAGCAGCCCACCTAGTACGGTTGACACTGAAGCTTTCTTT. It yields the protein CASSPPSTVDTEAFF.

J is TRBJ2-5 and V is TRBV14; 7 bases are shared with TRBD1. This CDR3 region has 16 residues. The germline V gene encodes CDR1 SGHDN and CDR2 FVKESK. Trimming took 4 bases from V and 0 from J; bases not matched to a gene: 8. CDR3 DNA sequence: TGTGCCAGCAGCCGGCTACTGGGACAGTACCAAGAGACCCAGTACTTC. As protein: CASSRLLGQYQETQYF.

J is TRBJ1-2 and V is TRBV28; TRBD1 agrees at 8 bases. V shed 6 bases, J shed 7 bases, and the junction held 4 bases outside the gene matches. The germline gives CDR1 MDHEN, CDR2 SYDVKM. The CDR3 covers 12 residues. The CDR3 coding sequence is TGTGCCAGCAGGCAGGGGGCGGGTGGCTACACCTTC. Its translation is CASRQGAGGYTF.

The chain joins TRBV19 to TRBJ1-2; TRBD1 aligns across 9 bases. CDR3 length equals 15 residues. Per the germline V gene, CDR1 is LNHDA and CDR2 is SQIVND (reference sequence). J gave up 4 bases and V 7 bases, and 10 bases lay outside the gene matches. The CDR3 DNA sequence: TGTGCCAGTACAGAACAGGGGGCGCGGGCCTATGGCTACACCTTC. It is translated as CASTEQGARAYGYTF.

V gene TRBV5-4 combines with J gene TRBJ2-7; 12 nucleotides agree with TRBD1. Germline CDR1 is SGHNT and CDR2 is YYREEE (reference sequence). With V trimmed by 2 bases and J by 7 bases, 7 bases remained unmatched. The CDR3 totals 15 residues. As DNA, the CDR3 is TGTGCCAGCAGCTTCGGGACAGGGGGCGCGGAGGAGCAGTACTTC. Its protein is CASSFGTGGAEEQYF.

Here the CDR3 reads CASNLNSFYFQPQHF. The CDR3 DNA follows: TGTGCCAGTAACCTAAACTCATTTTACTTCCAGCCCCAGCATTTT. V is TRBV19 and J is TRBJ1-5; D is uncertain. CDR3 size: 15 residues. Germline V gives CDR1 LNHDA, CDR2 SQIVND (reference sequence). Between the trimmed V and J ends, which lost 7 bases and 7 bases, there was a span of 20 bases.

The CDR3 coding sequence is TGTGCCAGCAGCAAAGTTTGCCGGACACTAACTAACGAGCAGTACTTC. Protein product: CASSKVCRTLTNEQYF. J is TRBJ2-7 and V is TRBV21-1; the D call TRBD1 from the table was never checked on the DNA. TRBV21-1 is a pseudogene locus. The CDR3 totals 16 residues.